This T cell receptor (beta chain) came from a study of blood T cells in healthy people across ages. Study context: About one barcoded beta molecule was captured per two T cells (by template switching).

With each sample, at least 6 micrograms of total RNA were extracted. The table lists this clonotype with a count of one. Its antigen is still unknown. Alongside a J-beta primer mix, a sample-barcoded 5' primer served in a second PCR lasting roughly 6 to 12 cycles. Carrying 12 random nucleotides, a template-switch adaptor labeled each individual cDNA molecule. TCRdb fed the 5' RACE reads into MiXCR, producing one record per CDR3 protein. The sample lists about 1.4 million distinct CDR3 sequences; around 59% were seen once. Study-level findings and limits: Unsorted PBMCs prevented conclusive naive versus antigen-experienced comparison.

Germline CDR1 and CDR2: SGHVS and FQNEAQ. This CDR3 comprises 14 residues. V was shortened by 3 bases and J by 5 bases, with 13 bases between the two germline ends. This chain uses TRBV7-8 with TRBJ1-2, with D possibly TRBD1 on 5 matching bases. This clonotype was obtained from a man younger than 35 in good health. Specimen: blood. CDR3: CASSFSDREYGYTF. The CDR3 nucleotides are TGTGCCAGCAGCTTTTCCGACAGAGAATATGGCTACACCTTC.